The rows below give T cell receptor beta chains drawn from one sample of a study of blood T cell repertoires in COVID-19. TCRdb's copy holds only in-frame clones and misses some; the assay was immunoSEQ multiplex PCR. The sample has hundreds of thousands of clones; about four fifths are singletons. Material for sequencing was peripheral blood. Receptors were obtained from a man older than 75 with acute or convalescent COVID-19. Both conserved end residues are part of each CDR3. Fields, in order: V gene, clone size, D gene, J gene, CDR3 DNA, CDR3 protein. D genes are given only for firm matches. Clone size is given for some rows only: seen once, a few or many times, or a class if the clone is expanded.

TRBV2	NA	TRBD1	TRBJ1-1	TGTGCCAGCAGTGCGCAGGGGGCCGGTGAAGCTTTCTTT	CASSAQGAGEAFF
TRBV7-2	NA	NA	TRBJ2-5	TGTGCCAGCAGCTACAGAGCCCAAGAGACCCAGTACTTC	CASSYRAQETQYF
TRBV6-6	NA	TRBD2	TRBJ2-3	TGTGCCAGCAGTTACTCGATGGGGGGGGGAGATACGCAGTATTTT	CASSYSMGGGDTQYF
TRBV5-1	NA	TRBD1	TRBJ2-7	TGCGCCAGCAGCTCGACAGGGTACTCCTACGAGCAGTACTTC	CASSSTGYSYEQYF
TRBV4-1	NA	TRBD1	TRBJ2-3	TGCGCCACCAGCCGCCTCTTAGGACAGGGGGGGAAATCTACCACAGATACGCAGTATTTT	CATSRLLGQGGKSTTDTQYF
TRBV7-9	NA	NA	TRBJ2-7	TGTGCCAGCAGCTTAGACAGGTGGGCCTACGAGCAGTACTTC	CASSLDRWAYEQYF
TRBV5-4	NA	TRBD2	TRBJ2-7	TGTGCCAGCAGCTTCCCCGTTAGCGGGGGCTCCTACGAGCAGTACTTC	CASSFPVSGGSYEQYF
TRBV5-1	NA	NA	TRBJ1-2	TGCGCCAGCAGCTTGGCAGACTTATATGGCTACACCTTC	CASSLADLYGYTF
TRBV12-5	NA	NA	TRBJ1-2	TGTGCTAGTGCGCCAGGGGAAGACTATGGCTACACCTTC	CASAPGEDYGYTF
TRBV7-2	NA	TRBD1	TRBJ1-2	TGTGCCAGCAGCCCCGGGACAGGGATGGACTATGGCTACACCTTC	CASSPGTGMDYGYTF
TRBV7-9	NA	NA	TRBJ1-5	TGTGCCAGCAGCGCAGACAGTTTCAATCAGCCCCAGCATTTT	CASSADSFNQPQHF
TRBV25-1	NA	NA	TRBJ1-5	TGTGCCAGCAGTGAATCGGGGTATAGCAATCAGCCCCAGCATTTT	CASSESGYSNQPQHF
TRBV7-2	NA	NA	TRBJ1-5	TGTGCCAGCAGCTTAGCGGCGGGGATAGGTGTTAATCAGCCCCAGCATTTT	CASSLAAGIGVNQPQHF
TRBV19	NA	NA	TRBJ1-3	TGTGCCAGTAGTAAAAGGGGAACGCGAAACACCATATATTTT	CASSKRGTRNTIYF
TRBV7-8	NA	NA	TRBJ1-6	TGTGCCAGCAGCAAGGAGTACGGGAATTCACCCCTCCACTTT	CASSKEYGNSPLHF
TRBV2	once	NA	TRBJ1-5	TGTGCCAGCACCCCGGACAGTTATAGCAATCAGCCCCAGCATTTT	CASTPDSYSNQPQHF
TRBV3-1/TRBV3-2	NA	NA	TRBJ2-3	TGTGCCAGCAGCCAAGGTTTCACAGGGGACTTTAGCACAGATACGCAGTATTTT	CASSQGFTGDFSTDTQYF